This T cell receptor (beta chain) stems from a study of shared clonotypes between healthy human individuals. Germline V gene data show CDR1 as SGDLS and CDR2 as YYNGEE. V shed 0 bases and J shed 5 bases, with 12 bases lying between them. The CDR3 has 15 residues. Some clones are missing from TCRdb's copy, which holds only in-frame ones; the method was immunoSEQ multiplex PCR. The sample shows nearly 1 million clones, around 80% of them seen only once. The TCR comes from a man aged 18 to 35 in good health. The source material was memory CD4+ T cells sorted from blood. Subset here: CD45RA-negative fraction. The rearrangement uses TRBV9 and TRBJ2-1; tentative D call: TRBD2 (5 bases). CDR3 DNA sequence: TGTGCCAGCAGCGTAGCTGCTAGCAATAACAATGAGCAGTTCTTC. It encodes CASSVAASNNNEQFF.